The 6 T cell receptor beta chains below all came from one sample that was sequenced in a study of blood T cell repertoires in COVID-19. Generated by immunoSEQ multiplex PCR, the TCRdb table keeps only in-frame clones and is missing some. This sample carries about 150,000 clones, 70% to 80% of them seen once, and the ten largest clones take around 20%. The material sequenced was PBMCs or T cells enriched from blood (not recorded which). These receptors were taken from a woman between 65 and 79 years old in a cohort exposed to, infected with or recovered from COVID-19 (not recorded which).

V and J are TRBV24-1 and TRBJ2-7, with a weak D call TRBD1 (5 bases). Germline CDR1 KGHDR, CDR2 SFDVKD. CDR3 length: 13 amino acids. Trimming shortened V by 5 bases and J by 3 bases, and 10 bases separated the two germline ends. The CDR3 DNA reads TGTGCCACCAGTGGTGGACACCACTACGAGCAGTACTTC. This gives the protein CATSGGHHYEQYF.

Here the CDR3 reads CASSLVGRGMSGYTF. In DNA, the CDR3 is TGTGCCAGCAGCTTGGTTGGCAGGGGGATGAGTGGCTACACCTTC. The chain carries TRBV5-4 and TRBJ1-2; TRBD1 matches at 7 bases. The germline V gene has CDR1 SGHNT and CDR2 YYREEE (reference sequence). The CDR3 is 15 amino acids. V lost 0 bases and J lost 7; bases outside the gene matches: 9.

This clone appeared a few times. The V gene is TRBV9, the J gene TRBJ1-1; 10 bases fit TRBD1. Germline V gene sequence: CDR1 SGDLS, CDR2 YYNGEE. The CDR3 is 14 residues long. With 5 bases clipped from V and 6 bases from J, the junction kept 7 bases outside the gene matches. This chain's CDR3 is CASSPGQGRAEAFF. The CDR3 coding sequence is TGTGCCAGCAGTCCGGGACAGGGGCGAGCTGAAGCTTTCTTT.

The CDR3 protein is CASSSARGTEAFF. In DNA, the CDR3 is TGTGCCAGCAGCTCGGCTAGGGGCACTGAAGCTTTCTTT. The rearrangement uses TRBV7-2 and TRBJ1-1; a weak D match, TRBD1 (5 bases). Germline CDR1 and CDR2: SGHTA and FQGNSA. The V gene lost 4 bases and the J gene lost 4 bases, with 10 bases spanning the gap. The CDR3 has 13 residues.

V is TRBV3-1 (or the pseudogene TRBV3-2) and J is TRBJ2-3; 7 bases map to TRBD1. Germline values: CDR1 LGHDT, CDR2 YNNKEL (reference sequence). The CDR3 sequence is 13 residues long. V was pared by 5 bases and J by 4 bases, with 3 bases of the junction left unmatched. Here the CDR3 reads CASSVTGADTQYF. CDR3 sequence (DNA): TGTGCCAGCAGCGTTACAGGGGCAGATACGCAGTATTTT.

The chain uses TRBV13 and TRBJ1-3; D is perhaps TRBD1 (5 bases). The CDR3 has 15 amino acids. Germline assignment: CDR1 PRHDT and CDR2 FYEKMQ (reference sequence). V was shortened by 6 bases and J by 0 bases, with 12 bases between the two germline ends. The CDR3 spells CASSRGLLSGNTIYF. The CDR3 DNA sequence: TGTGCCAGCAGTAGGGGCCTTCTCTCTGGAAACACCATATATTTT. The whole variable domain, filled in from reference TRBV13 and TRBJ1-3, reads AAGVIQSPRHLIKEKRETATLKCYPIPRHDTVYWYQQGPGQDPQFLISFYEKMQSDKGSIPDRFSAQQFSDYHSELNMSSLELGDSALYFCASSRGLLSGNTIYFGEGSWLTVV.